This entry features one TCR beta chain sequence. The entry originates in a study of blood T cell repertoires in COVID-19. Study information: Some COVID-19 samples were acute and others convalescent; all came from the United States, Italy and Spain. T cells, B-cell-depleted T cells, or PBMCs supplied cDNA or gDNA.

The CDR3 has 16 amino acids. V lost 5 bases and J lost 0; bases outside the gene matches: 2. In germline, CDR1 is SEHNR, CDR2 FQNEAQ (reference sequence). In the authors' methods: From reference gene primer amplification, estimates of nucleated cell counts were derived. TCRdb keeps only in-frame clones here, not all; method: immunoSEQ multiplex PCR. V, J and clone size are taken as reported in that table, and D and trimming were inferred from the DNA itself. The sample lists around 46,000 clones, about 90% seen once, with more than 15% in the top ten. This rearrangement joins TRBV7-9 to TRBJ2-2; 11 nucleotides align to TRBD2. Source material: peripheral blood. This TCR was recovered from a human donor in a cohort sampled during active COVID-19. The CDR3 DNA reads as TGTGCCAGCAGCAGGACTAGCGGGCCGAACACCGGGGAGCTGTTTTTT. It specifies CASSRTSGPNTGELFF. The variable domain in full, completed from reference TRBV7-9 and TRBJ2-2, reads DTGVSQNPRHKITKRGQNVTFRCDPISEHNRLYWYRQTLGQGPEFLTYFQNEAQLEKSRLLSDRFSAERPKGSFSTLEIQRTEQGDSAMYLCASSRTSGPNTGELFFGEGSRLTVL.